This T cell receptor beta chain was sequenced in a study of patients with pleural tuberculosis (dated by TCRdb to the mid-2010s). For CDR1 and CDR2, the germline V gene lists SGHVS and FQNEAQ. The CDR3 runs 14 amino acids, cysteine and phenylalanine included. The CDR3 DNA has 42 bases and is translated from base 1. V loses 5 bases of germline sequence and J loses 5 bases, and the interval between the two ends is 13 bases. This clonotype was seen ten or more times. Its antigen remains undetermined. Qualities for individual bases were not recorded, and no much larger clone is one base off. The sequencing machine was an Illumina Genome Analyzer IIx. TCRdb handled the public reads itself, with Q25 trimming in fastp and clone calling in MiXCR, and kept productive beta chains. Identical CDR3 proteins give one entry, which carries the most common genes and DNA. The sample yields 40,000 to 55,000 distinct CDR3 sequences; around 7% were counted once. About 16% of the sample belongs to the ten largest clones.

The clonotype originates from a human donor with pleural tuberculosis. This chain is built from TRBV7-8 and TRBJ2-1; the D call is tentative, TRBD1 or TRBD2, as each matches 5 bases. The sequence in DNA is TGTGCCAGCAGCCCTAACCGGGACCACAATGAGCAGTTCTTC. Its protein is CASSPNRDHNEQFF. The reference TRBV7-8 and TRBJ2-1 proteins fill in what lies around the CDR3, so the full variable domain reads GAGVSQSPRYKVAKRGQDVALRCDPISGHVSLFWYQQALGQGPEFLTYFQNEAQLDKSGLPSDRFFAERPEGSVSTLKIQRTQQEDSAVYLCASSPNRDHNEQFFGPGTRLTVL.